The present T cell receptor (beta chain) was sequenced within a study of blood T cell repertoires in COVID-19. Whole-study context: Collection of acute and convalescent COVID-19 samples took place in the United States, Italy and Spain.

As originally analysed: Reference gene primer amplification yielded estimated nucleated cell counts. Only in-frame clones appear in the TCRdb table, and some are missing; sequencing was by immunoSEQ multiplex PCR. V and J calls plus clone size are reproduced from that table; the DNA served to infer D and trimming. The sample shows about 180,000 clones, 80% to 90% of them seen only once. This clone was counted only a few times. Germline V gene data show CDR1 as LNHDA and CDR2 as SQIVND (reference sequence). The CDR3 sequence is 15 residues long. Trimming left V 4 bases short and J 3 bases short, with 16 bases between.

The source material was peripheral blood. The V gene is TRBV19, the J gene TRBJ2-7; possibly TRBD2 for D (6 bases). This receptor was taken from a human donor with active or convalescent COVID-19. The donor label of this sample is uncertain. CDR3 nucleotide sequence: TGTGCCAGTAGTACACGGGAGACGAGAATCTACGAGCAGTACTTC. Its protein is CASSTRETRIYEQYF.